These 21 T cell receptor beta chains came from one sample sequenced in a study of neurological immune-mediated disorders. TCRdb processed the 5' RACE reads anew with MiXCR; each CDR3 protein has one entry. The sample holds some 57,000 distinct CDR3 sequences; approximately 3.1% are singletons and the top ten take 7.1%. Material: PBMCs. These receptors came from a woman aged 55-70 years with multiple sclerosis.

Many counts were recorded for this clonotype. The V call is TRBV5-1, the J call TRBJ2-1; TRBD1 matches 8 bases. CDR1 is SGHRS and CDR2 is YFSETQ in the germline V gene. The CDR3 totals 14 residues. The J segment lost 3 bases and the V segment lost 3 bases, leaving 2 bases of the junction unmatched. The CDR3 loop is CASSWDRIYNEQFF. As DNA, the CDR3 is TGCGCCAGCAGCTGGGACAGGATCTACAATGAGCAGTTCTTC.

Ten or more counts support this clonotype. The gene calls are TRBV15 and TRBJ2-5; 8 bases are a match to TRBD2. The germline CDR1 and CDR2 sequences are LNHNV and YYDKDF (reference sequence). With 5 bases clipped from V and 1 base from J, the junction kept 21 bases outside the gene matches. The CDR3 runs to 20 residues. This CDR3 reads CATSRRWVGGAGGLQETQYF. DNA of the CDR3: TGTGCCACCAGCCGACGGTGGGTAGGTGGGGCGGGGGGCCTCCAAGAGACCCAGTACTTC.

This clonotype has at least ten counts. The chain's CDR3 is CASSVKRGTGDTDTQYF. The CDR3 bases are TGCGCCAGCAGCGTAAAAAGAGGGACAGGGGACACAGATACGCAGTATTTT. This chain connects TRBV5-1 to TRBJ2-3, with 10 bases that match TRBD1. CDR3 length: 17 amino acids. CDR1 is SGHRS, CDR2 YFSETQ, per germline. V was clipped by 4 bases and J by 2 bases; unmatched bases: 10.

In this sample, this clonotype turned up many times. This rearrangement joins TRBV3-1 to TRBJ1-5; possibly TRBD1 for D (5 bases). This CDR3 contains 15 residues. V was pared by 1 base and J by 3 bases, with 10 bases between. Per the germline V gene, CDR1 is LGHDT and CDR2 is YNNKEL (reference sequence). The CDR3 reads CASSQVAGYNQPQHF. The CDR3 nucleotides read TGTGCCAGCAGCCAAGTTGCAGGGTACAATCAGCCCCAGCATTTT.

This sequence joins TRBV5-4 and TRBJ2-3, with D unresolved. From germline, CDR1 is SGHNT and CDR2 YYREEE (reference sequence). This CDR3 comprises 14 residues. V was shortened by 1 base and J by 0 bases, with 6 bases between the two germline ends. CDR3 DNA sequence: TGTGCCAGCAGCTTGTGGGCCAGCACAGATACGCAGTATTTT. This sequence encodes CASSLWASTDTQYF.

This clonotype was recorded many times. The chain links TRBV9 to TRBJ2-2; D unclear. The CDR3 is 15 amino acids. CDR1 is SGDLS and CDR2 is YYNGEE in the germline V gene. Between the trimmed V and J ends, which lost 0 bases and 1 base, there was a span of 7 bases. This CDR3 is CASSVGQLNTGELFF. DNA of the CDR3: TGTGCCAGCAGCGTAGGGCAGTTGAACACCGGGGAGCTGTTTTTT.

The count of this clonotype is one. This sequence may be a read error, since a much larger clone differs from it by one base. This rearrangement joins TRBV7-8 to TRBJ2-1; D call uncertain. CDR1 and CDR2 (germline): SGHVS, FQNEAQ. The CDR3 is made up of 13 amino acids. CDR3 DNA: TGTGCCAGCAGCTTAGGTCCATACAATGGGCAGTTCTTC. Residues: CASSLGPYNGQFF.

This clonotype was recorded many times. This chain connects TRBV7-9 to TRBJ2-4; D ambiguous. Between the trimmed V and J ends, which lost 4 bases and 6 bases, there was a span of 4 bases. The germline gives CDR1 SEHNR, CDR2 FQNEAQ (reference sequence). The CDR3 extends over 11 amino acids. The CDR3 coding sequence is TGTGCCAGCAGCTCCGCAAACATTCAGTACTTC. Protein sequence: CASSSANIQYF.

At least ten counts were recorded for this clonotype. The V and J genes are TRBV7-2 and TRBJ1-4, with D uncertain. Germline CDR1 reads SGHTA; CDR2 reads FQGNSA. This CDR3 comprises 15 residues. Trimming cost V 2 bases and J 8 bases, with 15 bases left between them. CDR3 DNA: TGTGCCAGCAGCTTACGAGGGAGCAAGATCGAAAAACTGTTTTTT. Protein sequence: CASSLRGSKIEKLFF. The variable domain in full, with the rest retrieved from reference TRBV7-2 and TRBJ1-4, is GAGVSQSPSNKVTEKGKDVELRCDPISGHTALYWYRQSLGQGLEFLIYFQGNSAPDKSGLPSDRFSAERTGGSVSTLTIQRTQQEDSAVYLCASSLRGSKIEKLFFGSGTQLSVL.

This clonotype was detected many times. V is TRBV5-1 and J is TRBJ2-5, with D maybe TRBD2 (5 bases). Per the germline V gene, CDR1 is SGHRS and CDR2 is YFSETQ. The CDR3 loop spans 13 amino acids. Trimming took off 0 bases at V and 7 bases at J, with 10 bases between the two ends. Here the CDR3 DNA reads TGCGCCAGCAGCTTGGTGGAGGATACGACCCAGTACTTC. It specifies CASSLVEDTTQYF.

On this clonotype: One junction end disagrees with the germline gene, perhaps due to a read error. V is TRBV2 and J is TRBJ1-4, with 8 bases lining up with TRBD1. Germline V gene lookup returns CDR1 SNHLY and CDR2 FYNNEI. The CDR3 has 14 amino acids. The CDR3: CASNGQGLNETLFF. For the CDR3, the DNA is TGTGCCAGCAACGGACAGGGTTTAAATGAAACACTGTTTTTT.

This clonotype has a count of ten or more. V is TRBV30 and J is TRBJ1-2, with D tentatively TRBD1 (6 bases). Germline CDR1 reads GTSNPN; CDR2 reads SVGIG (reference sequence). This CDR3 has 12 residues. The V gene lost 2 bases and the J gene lost 4 bases, with 8 bases spanning the gap. The CDR3 loop is CAWSQDSYGYTF. The CDR3 DNA reads as TGTGCCTGGAGTCAGGACAGCTATGGCTACACCTTC.

This clonotype has a count of ten or more. The V call is TRBV28, the J call TRBJ1-6; 9 nucleotides agree with TRBD1. V lost 6 bases, J lost 9 bases, and 6 bases stayed unmatched. Germline V lookup: CDR1 MDHEN, CDR2 SYDVKM. This CDR3 is built from 14 residues. The CDR3 here is CASREGQGGSPLHF. In DNA form, the CDR3 reads TGTGCCAGCAGAGAGGGACAGGGAGGTTCACCCCTCCACTTT.

This clonotype was detected many times. The V gene is TRBV25-1, the J gene TRBJ2-2; 8 nucleotides agree with TRBD2. The CDR3 is 19 amino acids. V lost 5 bases and J lost 0; bases outside the gene matches: 14. CDR1 and CDR2 from the germline V gene are MGHDK and SYGVNS. The CDR3 sequence is CASSPLAGRGATNTGELFF. CDR3 coding DNA: TGTGCCAGCAGTCCCCTCGCGGGGCGGGGGGCAACGAACACCGGGGAGCTGTTTTTT. Full variable domain (remainder filled in from reference TRBV25-1 and TRBJ2-2): EADIYQTPRYLVIGTGKKITLECSQTMGHDKMYWYQQDPGMELHLIHYSYGVNSTEKGDLSSESTVSRIRTEHFPLTLESARPSHTSQYLCASSPLAGRGATNTGELFFGEGSRLTVL.

This clonotype came up many times. The genes are TRBV28 and TRBJ1-2, with 9 bases that match TRBD1. There are 17 residues in the CDR3. The junction had 16 bases not matched to a gene; V was cut back by 6 bases and J by 5 bases. CDR1 and CDR2 (germline): MDHEN, SYDVKM. CDR3 in amino acids: CASSPPGQGSVRYGYTF. DNA for the CDR3: TGTGCCAGCAGCCCGCCGGGACAGGGCTCCGTGAGGTATGGCTACACCTTC.

This clonotype was seen ten or more times. The chain combines TRBV20-1 with TRBJ2-5, with TRBD2 matching 7 bases. Per germline, CDR1 DFQATT and CDR2 SNEGSKA (reference sequence). Trimming at V came to 6 bases and at J to 3 bases, leaving 4 bases not matched to a gene. The CDR3 extends over 12 amino acids. CDR3 bases: TGCAGTGCGTCCGGGACTAAAGAGACCCAGTACTTC. Protein sequence: CSASGTKETQYF.

This clonotype was observed at least ten times. The junction differs from germline at one of its ends, possibly a read error. V gene TRBV29-1 combines with J gene TRBJ2-1; D is perhaps TRBD1 (5 bases). Per germline, CDR1 SQVTM and CDR2 ANQGSEA. The CDR3 is 10 amino acids. The chain's CDR3 is CSVDRGSGDF. CDR3 coding DNA: TGCAGCGTTGATAGGGGTTCTGGAGACTTC.

This clonotype was picked up many times. The rearrangement joins TRBV5-1 to TRBJ1-2; a weak D match, TRBD1 (6 bases). CDR1 SGHRS and CDR2 YFSETQ come from the germline V gene. The CDR3 spans 13 residues. Trimming stripped 5 bases from V and 3 bases from J, with 11 bases between. The CDR3 DNA sequence: TGCGCCAGCAGTAGGGACAAAGACTATGGCTACACCTTC. Translating it yields CASSRDKDYGYTF.

In its sample, this clonotype was seen many times. The chain links TRBV12-3 or TRBV12-4 to TRBJ1-5; 9 nucleotides match TRBD1. V dropped 7 bases and J dropped 4; count of bases not matched to a gene: 11. The CDR3 is 16 amino acids. The CDR3, as DNA: TGTGCCAGCAAAATGACAGGGGGGCGCCGAAATCAGCCCCAGCATTTT. Protein: CASKMTGGRRNQPQHF.

This clonotype was found many times. The chain joins TRBV12-3 or TRBV12-4 to TRBJ1-4; no reliable D call. V shed 6 bases and J shed 4 bases, with 9 bases lying between them. The CDR3 consists of 13 residues. CDR3 residues: CASSLYGNEKLFF. The CDR3 DNA reads TGTGCCAGCAGCCTGTATGGTAATGAAAAACTGTTTTTT.

There are many counts of this clonotype. The chain joins TRBV20-1 to TRBJ1-6; tentatively, D is TRBD1 (6 bases). Germline V gives CDR1 DFQATT, CDR2 SNEGSKA (reference sequence). CDR3 length: 17 residues. CDR3 sequence reads: CSGSLVGGRMYNSPLHF. In DNA, the CDR3 is TGCAGCGGTTCCCTCGTCGGGGGGCGTATGTATAATTCACCCCTCCACTTT.